The subject of this entry is one TCR beta chain. Its target is not known. The sample carries other DNA sequences with the same CDR3. The data belong to a study of beta chain features in type 1 diabetes. Study-wide points: Type 1 diabetes patients showed a moderate but significant shortening of TCRB CDR3s in all four CD4+ subsets.

The V gene lost 6 bases and the J gene lost 3 bases, with 8 bases spanning the gap. This CDR3 has 12 residues. Germline V gives CDR1 MNHNY, CDR2 SVGAGI (reference sequence). The isolated RNA, all of it, was reverse transcribed, so expressed TCRB transcripts were what got sequenced. Libraries were prepared by immunoSEQ multiplex PCR; TCRdb keeps only in-frame clonotypes and omits some of them. The table has hundreds of thousands of clones, over 10% seen once. The J gene is TRBJ1-2, the V gene TRBV6-6; D possibly corresponds to TRBD1 (5 bases). The TCR originated in a man aged 18 to 29 with type 1 diabetes. Sequencing was done on a sample of naive CD4+ T cells from blood. Written as DNA, the CDR3 is TGTGCCAGCAGCCCGGGGGACTATGGCTACACCTTC. Its protein is CASSPGDYGYTF.